This entry lists 10 T cell receptor beta chains sequenced from one sample in a study of T cells after yellow fever vaccination. TCRdb analysed the 5' RACE reads with MiXCR anew, one entry per CDR3 protein. The sample has about 310,000 distinct CDR3 sequences, less than 4.5% seen once. The sample in question was PBMCs, obtained on the day of the yellow fever booster vaccination. These receptors all come from a young man who received the YFV17D yellow fever vaccine.

This clonotype was picked up a small number of times. The chain combines TRBV7-2 with TRBJ1-5; possibly TRBD1 for D (5 bases). Germline loops: CDR1 SGHTA, CDR2 FQGNSA. The CDR3 totals 15 residues. The germline V and J ends were trimmed by 1 base and 8 bases, with 15 bases remaining between them. The CDR3 protein is CASSLGQGKMEPQHF. The CDR3 nucleotides are TGTGCCAGCAGCTTAGGGCAGGGAAAGATGGAGCCCCAGCATTTT.

This clonotype was detected a few times. This chain joins TRBV6-5 and TRBJ2-1, with 15 bases matching TRBD2. The germline V gene encodes CDR1 MNHEY and CDR2 SVGAGI. This CDR3 has 16 amino acids. The junction had 0 bases not matched to a gene; V was cut back by 2 bases and J by 4 bases. CDR3 region: CASSYGTSGGYNEQFF. The CDR3 nucleotides are TGTGCCAGCAGTTACGGGACTAGCGGGGGGTACAATGAGCAGTTCTTC.

As regards this clonotype: A much larger clone lies one base from this, so it may be a read error. V and J are TRBV20-1 and TRBJ2-1; D might be TRBD2 (5 bases). Germline CDR1 reads DFQATT; CDR2 reads SNEGSKA (reference sequence). This CDR3 region has 14 residues. CDR3 residues: CSVQSGSSYDEQFF. For the CDR3, the DNA is TGCAGTGTGCAGAGCGGAAGCTCCTACGATGAGCAGTTCTTC.

This clonotype was observed a few times. V is TRBV7-3 and J is TRBJ2-1; perhaps TRBD1 as D (5 bases). Per germline, CDR1 SGHTA and CDR2 FQGTGA. Trimming shortened V by 5 bases and J by 5 bases, and 10 bases separated the two germline ends. The CDR3 has 13 amino acids. This CDR3 is CASSTRRDNEQFF. CDR3 coding DNA: TGTGCCAGCAGCACACGCAGGGACAATGAGCAGTTCTTC.

There are many counts of this clonotype. The chain links TRBV5-6 to TRBJ2-2; the match to TRBD1 covers 8 bases. The germline gives CDR1 SGHDT, CDR2 YYEEEE. The CDR3 spans 17 residues. V was clipped by 3 bases and J by 3 bases; unmatched bases: 10. CDR3 DNA: TGTGCCAGCAGCTCTTCTTGGCAGGGGGCTTACACCGGGGAGCTGTTTTTT. It specifies CASSSSWQGAYTGELFF.

The sample holds many counts of this clonotype. The chain is built from TRBV4-3 and TRBJ2-2; possibly TRBD2 for D (5 bases). The CDR3 runs to 15 residues. In germline, CDR1 is LGHNA, CDR2 YSLEER. V lost 0 bases and J lost 6, with 11 bases in between. CDR3: CASSQDSLAPGELFF. The CDR3 DNA reads as TGCGCCAGCAGCCAAGACTCGCTAGCTCCCGGGGAGCTGTTTTTT.

The sample holds many counts of this clonotype. This rearrangement joins TRBV7-2 to TRBJ2-3; 15 bases are shared with TRBD2. After removal of 7 bases from V and 0 bases from J, the junction contained 8 bases not matched to a gene. Looked up from germline, CDR1 is SGHTA and CDR2 is FQGNSA. CDR3 length: 18 amino acids. This chain's CDR3 is CASKNSGTSGGSTDTQYF. The CDR3 DNA reads TGTGCCAGCAAAAATAGTGGGACTAGCGGGGGGAGCACAGATACGCAGTATTTT.

V gene TRBV6-6 combines with J gene TRBJ1-2, with 10 positions matching TRBD1. The germline V gene encodes CDR1 MNHNY and CDR2 SVGAGI (reference sequence). The V gene end was trimmed by 6 bases and the J gene end by 5 bases; junction bases not matched to a gene: 9. This CDR3 is 15 amino acids long. CDR3 region: CASREGTGDGYGYTF. Here the CDR3 DNA reads TGTGCCAGCAGGGAAGGGACAGGGGATGGGTATGGCTACACCTTC.

This clonotype was recorded at least ten times. V gene TRBV12-3 or TRBV12-4 combines with J gene TRBJ1-5; TRBD1 aligns across 7 bases. Trimming removed 5 bases from V and 6 bases from J; junction bases left unmatched: 7. There are 14 residues in the CDR3. CDR3 sequence reads: CASSRTGPGQPQHF. In DNA, the CDR3 is TGTGCCAGCAGTAGGACAGGTCCGGGTCAGCCCCAGCATTTT.

Many counts were recorded for this clonotype. The rearrangement links TRBV6-5 to TRBJ2-6; maybe TRBD2 (6 bases). The CDR3 has 21 amino acids. CDR1 is MNHEY, CDR2 SVGAGI, per germline. Trimming shortened V by 4 bases and J by 0 bases, and 25 bases separated the two germline ends. The CDR3: CASSSGTVGRELSSGANVLTF. The DNA for the CDR3 is TGTGCCAGCAGTTCCGGTACCGTTGGGCGGGAACTAAGCTCTGGGGCCAACGTCCTGACTTTC.